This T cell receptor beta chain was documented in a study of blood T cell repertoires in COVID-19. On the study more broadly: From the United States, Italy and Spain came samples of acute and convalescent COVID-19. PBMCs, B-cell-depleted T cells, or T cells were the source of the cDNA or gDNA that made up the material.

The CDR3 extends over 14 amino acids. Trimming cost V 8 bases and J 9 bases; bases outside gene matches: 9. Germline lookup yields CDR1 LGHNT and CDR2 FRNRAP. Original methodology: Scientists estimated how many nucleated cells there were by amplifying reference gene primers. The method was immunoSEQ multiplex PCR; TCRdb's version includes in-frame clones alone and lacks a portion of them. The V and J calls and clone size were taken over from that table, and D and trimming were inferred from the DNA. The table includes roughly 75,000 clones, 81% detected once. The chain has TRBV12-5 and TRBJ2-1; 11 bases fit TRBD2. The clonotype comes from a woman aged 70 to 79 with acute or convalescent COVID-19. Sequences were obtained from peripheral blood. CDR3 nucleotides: TGTGCTAGTTCCCCTAGCGGGGGGTGGAGTGAGCAGTTCTTC. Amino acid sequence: CASSPSGGWSEQFF.